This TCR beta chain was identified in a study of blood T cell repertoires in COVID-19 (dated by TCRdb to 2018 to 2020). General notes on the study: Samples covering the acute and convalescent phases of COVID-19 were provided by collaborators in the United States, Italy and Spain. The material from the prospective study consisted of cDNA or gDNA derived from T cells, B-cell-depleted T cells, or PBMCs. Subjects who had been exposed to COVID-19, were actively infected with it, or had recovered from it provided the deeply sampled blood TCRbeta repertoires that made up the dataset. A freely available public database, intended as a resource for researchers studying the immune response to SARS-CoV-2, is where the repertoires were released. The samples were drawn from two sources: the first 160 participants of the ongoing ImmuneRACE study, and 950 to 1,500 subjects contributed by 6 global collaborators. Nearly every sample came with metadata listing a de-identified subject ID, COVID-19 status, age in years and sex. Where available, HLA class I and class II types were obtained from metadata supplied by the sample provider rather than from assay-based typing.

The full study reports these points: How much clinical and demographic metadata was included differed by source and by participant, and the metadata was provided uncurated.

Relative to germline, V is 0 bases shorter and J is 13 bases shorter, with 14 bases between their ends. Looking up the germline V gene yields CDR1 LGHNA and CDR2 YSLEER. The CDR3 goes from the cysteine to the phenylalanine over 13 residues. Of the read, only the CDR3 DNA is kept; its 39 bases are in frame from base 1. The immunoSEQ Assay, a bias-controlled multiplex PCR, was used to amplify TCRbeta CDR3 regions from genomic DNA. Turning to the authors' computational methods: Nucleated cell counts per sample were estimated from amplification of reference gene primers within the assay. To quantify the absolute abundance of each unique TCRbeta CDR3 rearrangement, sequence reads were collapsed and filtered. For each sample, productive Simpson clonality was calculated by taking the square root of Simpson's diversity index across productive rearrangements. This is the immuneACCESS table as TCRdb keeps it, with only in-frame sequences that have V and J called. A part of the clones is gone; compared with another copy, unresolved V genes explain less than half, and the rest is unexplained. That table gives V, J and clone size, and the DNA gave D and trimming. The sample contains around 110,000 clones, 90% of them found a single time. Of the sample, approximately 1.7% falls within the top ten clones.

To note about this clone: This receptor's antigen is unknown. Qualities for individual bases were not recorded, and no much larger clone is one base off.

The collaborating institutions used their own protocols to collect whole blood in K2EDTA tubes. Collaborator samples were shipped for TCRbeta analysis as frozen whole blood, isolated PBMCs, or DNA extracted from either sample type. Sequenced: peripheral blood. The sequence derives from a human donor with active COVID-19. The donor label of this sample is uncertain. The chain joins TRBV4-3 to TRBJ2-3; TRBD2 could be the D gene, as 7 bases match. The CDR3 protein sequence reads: CASSQEGGGREYF. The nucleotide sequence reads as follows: TGCGCCAGCAGCCAAGAAGGAGGGGGGAGGGAGTATTTT.